The 25 T cell receptor beta chains below all came from one sample that was sequenced in a study of T-cell reconstitution after alpha-beta-depleted transplantation in children. TCRbeta library construction was performed incorporating unique molecular identifiers. TCRdb used MiXCR to reprocess the PCR reads, holding one entry per CDR3 protein. The repertoire holds about 540,000 distinct CDR3 sequences, with 15% to 20% as singletons. The source was PBMCs from the stem cell graft donor, collected from the stem cell graft. These receptors were collected from a human donor who donated a stem cell graft to a child with acute lymphoblastic leukemia.

The chain carries TRBV11-2 and TRBJ2-2; weak D call: TRBD1 (7 bases). Trimming removed 4 bases at V and 6 bases at J, with 21 bases between. This CDR3 contains 17 residues. Germline CDR1 is SGHAT and CDR2 is FQNNGV. The DNA for the CDR3 is TGTGCCAGCAGCTCAGTGTTTGGGCGGGACAGACCCGGGGAGCTGTTTTTT. Its translation is CASSSVFGRDRPGELFF.

The rearrangement uses TRBV12-3 or TRBV12-4 and TRBJ1-5, with TRBD1 as a possible D gene (6 bases). This CDR3 is 15 amino acids long. Trimming removed 3 bases at V and 1 base at J, with 10 bases between. In nucleotides, the CDR3 is TGTGCCAGCAGTTTTTTTGGACAGAGCAATCAGCCCCAGCATTTT. Its translation is CASSFFGQSNQPQHF.

This clonotype appeared a few times. The chain couples TRBV12-3 or TRBV12-4 to TRBJ2-7, with D maybe TRBD1 (6 bases). Trimming took 8 bases from V and 1 from J, leaving 15 bases between them. The CDR3 covers 14 residues. The CDR3 protein is CASRRNRESYEQYF. CDR3 sequence (DNA): TGTGCCAGCCGCCGAAACAGGGAATCCTACGAGCAGTACTTC.

The chain joins TRBV10-3 to TRBJ2-7, with 9 bases identical to TRBD1. This CDR3 is 14 amino acids long. From germline, CDR1 is ENHRY and CDR2 SYGVKD. J gave up 6 bases and V 4 bases, and 7 bases lay outside the gene matches. This CDR3 is CAISGGDREGEQYF. In nucleotides, the CDR3 is TGTGCCATCAGTGGCGGGGACAGGGAAGGCGAGCAGTACTTC.

This clonotype has just a few counts. The gene calls are TRBV29-1 and TRBJ1-4; possibly TRBD1 for D (6 bases). Germline V gives CDR1 SQVTM, CDR2 ANQGSEA. With 4 bases removed from V and 7 bases from J, the gap between germline ends came to 10 bases. The CDR3 is 12 amino acids. The CDR3 DNA follows: TGCAGCGTTGCGGGACAAAGTGAAAAACTGTTTTTT. It is translated as CSVAGQSEKLFF.

The gene calls are TRBV12-3 or TRBV12-4 and TRBJ1-2; D not certain. Trimming shortened V by 3 bases and J by 2 bases, and 10 bases separated the two germline ends. This CDR3 contains 14 residues. The CDR3 DNA reads as TGTGCCAGCAGTTTTCTCCGTGACAACTATGGCTACACCTTC. Translating it yields CASSFLRDNYGYTF.

This clonotype was counted only a few times. CDR3 DNA sequence: TGTGCCATCAGTGGACCGGGAGTCCAGACCCAGTACTTC. It specifies CAISGPGVQTQYF. V is TRBV10-3 and J is TRBJ2-5; TRBD2 is a possible D gene (6 bases). The germline V and J ends were trimmed by 4 bases and 6 bases, with 12 bases remaining between them. The CDR3 extends over 13 amino acids. Per germline, CDR1 ENHRY and CDR2 SYGVKD.

The sample holds a few counts of this clonotype. V is TRBV14 and J is TRBJ2-1, with 9 bases that match TRBD1. This CDR3 is 14 amino acids long. The J segment lost 7 bases and the V segment lost 9 bases, leaving 10 bases of the junction unmatched. Germline V gives CDR1 SGHDN, CDR2 FVKESK. CDR3 DNA: TGTGCCAGTACGGCCGGGACAGGGAGGAATGAGCAGTTCTTC. Translating it yields CASTAGTGRNEQFF. The full variable domain, with the rest looked up from reference TRBV14 and TRBJ2-1, is EAGVTQFPSHSVIEKGQTVTLRCDPISGHDNLYWYRRVMGKEIKFLLHFVKESKQDESGMPNNRFLAERTGGTYSTLKVQPAELEDSGVYFCASTAGTGRNEQFFGPGTRLTVL.

This clonotype came up a few times. This rearrangement joins TRBV29-1 to TRBJ2-2, with TRBD1 as a possible D gene (8 bases). The CDR3 has 15 residues. The V gene's germline CDR1 is SQVTM and CDR2 ANQGSEA. Trimming took off 0 bases at V and 5 bases at J, with 13 bases between the two ends. CDR3 DNA: TGCAGCGTTGAAGATACAGGGGGAGGGACCGGGGAGCTGTTTTTT. Its protein is CSVEDTGGGTGELFF.

The V gene is TRBV20-1, the J gene TRBJ1-3; D perhaps matches TRBD1 (6 bases). V shed 6 bases and J shed 4 bases, with 16 bases lying between them. The CDR3 is made up of 14 amino acids. Per the germline V gene, CDR1 is DFQATT and CDR2 is SNEGSKA (reference sequence). The CDR3: CSALPGAGGNTIYF. In DNA, the CDR3 is TGCAGTGCATTACCGGGGGCGGGGGGAAACACCATATATTTT.

This clonotype was detected only a few times. The V gene is TRBV29-1, the J gene TRBJ1-1; D is ambiguous. CDR1 SQVTM and CDR2 ANQGSEA come from the germline V gene. V was clipped by 4 bases and J by 1 base, with 7 bases between them. The CDR3 totals 12 residues. This chain's CDR3 is CSVVSANTEAFF. CDR3 coding DNA: TGCAGCGTTGTGTCAGCGAACACTGAAGCTTTCTTT.

The V gene is TRBV6-1, the J gene TRBJ2-7; D call uncertain. This CDR3 region has 15 residues. Germline V lookup: CDR1 MNHNS, CDR2 SASEGT. The V and J ends lost 5 bases and 0 bases respectively, with 14 bases between them. CDR3 amino acids: CASSPMPISSYEQYF. Here the CDR3 DNA reads TGTGCCAGCAGTCCGATGCCCATCTCCTCCTACGAGCAGTACTTC.

This clonotype was picked up a small number of times. The chain couples TRBV29-1 to TRBJ2-2; the D is unclear. Trimming pared 7 bases from V and 5 bases from J, leaving 11 bases between. CDR1 and CDR2 from the germline V gene are SQVTM and ANQGSEA. This CDR3 spans 12 amino acids. The CDR3: CSALIHTGELFF. CDR3 DNA sequence: TGCAGCGCCTTAATACATACCGGGGAGCTGTTTTTT.

This clonotype was seen only a few times. The chain is built from TRBV20-1 and TRBJ2-1; 14 bases match TRBD2. Trimming removed 6 bases from V and 15 bases from J; junction bases left unmatched: 16. The CDR3 covers 15 residues. Germline loops: CDR1 DFQATT, CDR2 SNEGSKA (reference sequence). This chain's CDR3 is CSAPLGGLAGALGFF. For the CDR3, the DNA is TGCAGTGCCCCCCTGGGGGGACTAGCGGGGGCCCTTGGGTTCTTC.

This clonotype was counted a few times. The genes are TRBV29-1 and TRBJ1-1; TRBD1 matches 7 bases. CDR1 and CDR2 (germline): SQVTM, ANQGSEA. The CDR3 has 14 amino acids. Unmatched junction bases numbered 4, after V lost 0 bases and J lost 3 bases. The CDR3 reads CSVEEQGTDTEAFF. DNA of the CDR3: TGCAGCGTTGAAGAACAGGGGACAGACACTGAAGCTTTCTTT.

J is TRBJ1-5 and V is TRBV7-8, with D maybe TRBD1 (5 bases). V shed 4 bases and J shed 5 bases, with 24 bases lying between them. This CDR3 has 18 amino acids. The germline V gene encodes CDR1 SGHVS and CDR2 FQNEAQ. The CDR3 region has the DNA TGTGCCAGCAGCTCAATCGGGACTGAAGGTTGGTTCGATCAGCCCCAGCATTTT. As protein: CASSSIGTEGWFDQPQHF.

This clonotype was counted between two and nine times. The J gene is TRBJ2-7, the V gene TRBV5-1; the match to TRBD2 covers 8 bases. This CDR3 has 14 amino acids. Unmatched junction bases numbered 6, after V lost 1 base and J lost 6 bases. Germline CDR1 and CDR2: SGHRS and YFSETQ. CDR3 in amino acids: CASSLQRESGEQYF. CDR3 nucleotide sequence: TGCGCCAGCAGCTTGCAGCGGGAGAGTGGCGAGCAGTACTTC.

This clonotype was seen a handful of times. This chain connects TRBV5-1 to TRBJ1-2, with no clear D. CDR3 size: 15 residues. CDR1 is SGHRS, CDR2 YFSETQ, per germline. Trimming left V 1 base short and J 2 bases short, with 12 bases between. This CDR3 is CASSLRNGENYGYTF. The CDR3 nucleotides are TGCGCCAGCAGCTTGCGGAACGGGGAGAACTATGGCTACACCTTC.

This clonotype was observed a few times. V usage is TRBV7-8 and J usage is TRBJ2-5, with TRBD2 as a possible D gene (7 bases). In germline, CDR1 is SGHVS, CDR2 FQNEAQ. V dropped 1 base and J dropped 1 base, with 19 bases sitting between them. The CDR3 covers 18 residues. In DNA form, the CDR3 reads TGTGCCAGCAGCTTAGGATGGGGGGGGCTGGGGGTCCAAGAGACCCAGTACTTC. Translation: CASSLGWGGLGVQETQYF. Drawing the rest from reference TRBV7-8 and TRBJ2-5, the complete variable domain is GAGVSQSPRYKVAKRGQDVALRCDPISGHVSLFWYQQALGQGPEFLTYFQNEAQLDKSGLPSDRFFAERPEGSVSTLKIQRTQQEDSAVYLCASSLGWGGLGVQETQYFGPGTRLLVL.

This clonotype was recorded a few times. This chain links TRBV29-1 with TRBJ2-7, with D unclear. Germline-derived CDR1 and CDR2 are SQVTM and ANQGSEA. This CDR3 has 12 amino acids. The germline V and J ends were trimmed by 7 bases and 0 bases, with 10 bases remaining between them. The CDR3 loop is CSARSDSYEQYF. The CDR3 nucleotides read TGCAGCGCCCGATCCGACTCCTACGAGCAGTACTTC.

The J gene is TRBJ1-1, the V gene TRBV12-3 or TRBV12-4; D not certain. The CDR3 spans 15 residues. Deletions cut 4 bases from V and 2 bases from J, with 14 bases between. This CDR3 is CASSSPPRGNTEAFF. CDR3 DNA sequence: TGTGCCAGCAGTTCCCCCCCACGGGGTAACACTGAAGCTTTCTTT.

This clonotype came up a few times. This rearrangement joins TRBV20-1 to TRBJ2-3, with D perhaps TRBD1 (6 bases). This CDR3 comprises 15 residues. The germline V gene has CDR1 DFQATT and CDR2 SNEGSKA (reference sequence). Trimming removed 1 base at V and 2 bases at J, with 13 bases between. The CDR3 nucleotides read TGCAGTGCTAGAGTAGGGGGAGTGACCACAGATACGCAGTATTTT. Protein sequence: CSARVGGVTTDTQYF.

This clonotype was recorded a few times. The chain couples TRBV29-1 to TRBJ2-5; possibly TRBD1 for D (6 bases). Germline assignment: CDR1 SQVTM and CDR2 ANQGSEA. The CDR3 contains 15 residues. V gave up 7 bases and J gave up 4 bases, with 22 bases separating them. The CDR3 loop is CSAMTGQTQAETQYF. DNA of the CDR3: TGCAGCGCTATGACAGGACAGACTCAGGCAGAGACCCAGTACTTC.

This clonotype was seen only a few times. This chain uses TRBV20-1 with TRBJ2-1, with D perhaps TRBD2 (5 bases). V was trimmed by 1 base and J by 7 bases, leaving 14 bases between them. This CDR3 is 14 amino acids long. Germline-derived CDR1 and CDR2 are DFQATT and SNEGSKA (reference sequence). The CDR3 nucleotides are TGCAGTGCTAGAGGCCGGGGAGCAGTTAATGAGCAGTTCTTC. It is translated as CSARGRGAVNEQFF.

V is TRBV5-1 and J is TRBJ2-1, with D possibly being TRBD1 or TRBD2 (5 bases each). The CDR3 is made up of 15 amino acids. Deletions cut 1 base from V and 2 bases from J, with 10 bases between. Per the germline V gene, CDR1 is SGHRS and CDR2 is YFSETQ. DNA of the CDR3: TGCGCCAGCAGCTTGCCGGGGCCCACCTACAATGAGCAGTTCTTC. It encodes CASSLPGPTYNEQFF.